This TCR beta chain was recovered during a study of shared clonotypes between healthy human individuals. Data came from immunoSEQ multiplex PCR; TCRdb stores just in-frame clones and leaves some out. This sample yields roughly 1 million clones, of which about 74% are seen a single time; approximately 1.5% belongs to the top ten. The CDR3 totals 13 residues. V lost 4 bases and J lost 3, with 10 bases in between. Germline V gene data show CDR1 as SGHRS and CDR2 as YFSETQ. The clonotype originates from a man aged 18 to 35 in good health. The specimen was memory CD4+ T cells sorted from blood. Subset described: CD45RA-negative fraction. V usage is TRBV5-1 and J usage is TRBJ2-5, with D hard to call. CDR3 sequence reads: CASSPSGEETQYF. Here the CDR3 DNA reads TGCGCCAGCAGCCCCTCAGGCGAAGAGACCCAGTACTTC.